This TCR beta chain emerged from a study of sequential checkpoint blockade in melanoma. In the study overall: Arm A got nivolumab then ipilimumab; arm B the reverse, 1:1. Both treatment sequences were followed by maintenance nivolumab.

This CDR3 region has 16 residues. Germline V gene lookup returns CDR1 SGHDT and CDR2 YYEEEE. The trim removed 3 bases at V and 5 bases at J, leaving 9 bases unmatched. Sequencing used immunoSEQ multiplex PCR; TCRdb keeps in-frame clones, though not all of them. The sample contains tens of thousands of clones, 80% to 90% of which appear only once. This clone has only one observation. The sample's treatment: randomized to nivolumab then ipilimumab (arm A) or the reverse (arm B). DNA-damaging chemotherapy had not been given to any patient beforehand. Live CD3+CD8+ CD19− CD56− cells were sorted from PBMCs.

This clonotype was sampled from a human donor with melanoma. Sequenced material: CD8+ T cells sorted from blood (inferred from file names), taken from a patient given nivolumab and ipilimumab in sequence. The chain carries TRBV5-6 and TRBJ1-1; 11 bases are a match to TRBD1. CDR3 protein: CASSSPDRGLMTEAFF. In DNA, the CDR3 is TGTGCCAGCAGCTCGCCGGACAGGGGGCTGATGACTGAAGCTTTCTTT. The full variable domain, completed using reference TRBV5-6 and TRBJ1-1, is DAGVTQSPTHLIKTRGQQVTLRCSPKSGHDTVSWYQQALGQGPQFIFQYYEEEERQRGNFPDRFSGHQFPNYSSELNVNALLLGDSALYLCASSSPDRGLMTEAFFGQGTRLTVV.